The 18 T cell receptor beta chains reported below all come from one sample, sequenced in a study of shared clonotypes between healthy human individuals (dated by TCRdb to the early 2020s). Library creation used the immunoSEQ multiplex PCR assay. TCRdb mirrors the immuneACCESS table, restricted to in-frame sequences. Some clones are absent from its copies; in checked studies, under half trace to an unresolved V gene, and the reason for the others is unknown. The sample data list some 2 million clones, and approximately 95% of these were observed just once. 0.85% to 1.3% of the sample rests with the top ten. CD8 naive samples were CD45RO-negative cells positively selected for CCR7, giving a CD45RA+CCR7+ population that excluded TemRA cells. The sequenced sample was naive CD8+ T cells sorted from blood. The cell subset or site label for this specimen denotes: CD45RA+CCR7+. These receptor sequences come from a man younger than 35 in good health.

The chain uses TRBV5-1 and TRBJ2-1; D may be TRBD2 (5 bases). CDR1 is SGHRS, CDR2 YFSETQ, per germline. The ends were cut back, 3 bases at V and 7 bases at J, with 11 bases in the middle. The CDR3 has 13 residues. The CDR3 loop is CASSWTSQNEQFF. The CDR3 coding sequence is TGCGCCAGCAGCTGGACTTCCCAGAATGAGCAGTTCTTC.

The chain recombines TRBV7-2 with TRBJ1-1; D is undetermined. Germline CDR1 is SGHTA and CDR2 is FQGNSA. The CDR3 covers 11 residues. V was pared by 3 bases and J by 7 bases, with 6 bases between. The CDR3 protein is CASSFGFEAFF. The CDR3 DNA follows: TGTGCCAGCAGCTTCGGATTTGAAGCTTTCTTT.

As to this clone: The same CDR3 also results from other DNA sequences found in this sample. V gene TRBV11-3 combines with J gene TRBJ2-1; D gene uncertain. Trimming cost V 5 bases and J 0 bases, with 5 bases left between them. The CDR3 contains 13 residues. Germline V lookup: CDR1 SGHNT, CDR2 YENEEA. CDR3 sequence reads: CASSASSYNEQFF. The CDR3 DNA sequence: TGTGCCAGCAGCGCTAGCTCCTACAATGAGCAGTTCTTC.

The chain carries TRBV5-6 and TRBJ2-2, with TRBD2 as a possible D gene (5 bases). There are 19 residues in the CDR3. The V end was cut by 2 bases, the J end by 0 bases, with 20 bases between. CDR1 and CDR2 (germline): SGHDT, YYEEEE. The CDR3 is CASSFPEGTERANTGELFF. CDR3 DNA: TGTGCCAGCAGCTTCCCTGAGGGCACGGAGCGAGCGAACACCGGGGAGCTGTTTTTT. The whole variable domain, remainder taken from reference TRBV5-6 and TRBJ2-2, is DAGVTQSPTHLIKTRGQQVTLRCSPKSGHDTVSWYQQALGQGPQFIFQYYEEEERQRGNFPDRFSGHQFPNYSSELNVNALLLGDSALYLCASSFPEGTERANTGELFFGEGSRLTVL.

V usage is TRBV30 and J usage is TRBJ2-7; 7 positions match TRBD1. Germline V lookup: CDR1 GTSNPN, CDR2 SVGIG (reference sequence). V lost 1 base and J lost 5; bases outside the gene matches: 8. The CDR3 loop spans 14 amino acids. The DNA of the CDR3 is TGTGCCTGGAGTGCTACAGGGGTGAGTAACGAGCAGTACTTC. Its protein product is CAWSATGVSNEQYF.

V gene TRBV7-9 combines with J gene TRBJ2-1; 12 nucleotides line up with TRBD2. CDR3 size: 17 residues. Per germline, CDR1 SEHNR and CDR2 FQNEAQ (reference sequence). V lost 5 bases and J lost 7; bases outside the gene matches: 12. This CDR3 is CASSLATSGRIDNEQFF. The CDR3, as DNA: TGTGCCAGCAGCCTCGCAACTAGCGGGAGGATCGATAATGAGCAGTTCTTC.

The chain joins TRBV9 to TRBJ2-6; a weak D match, TRBD1 (5 bases). Germline CDR1 SGDLS, CDR2 YYNGEE. The CDR3 spans 21 residues. The V end lost 3 bases, the J end lost 2 bases, and 27 bases lay between the germline ends. DNA of the CDR3: TGTGCCAGCAGCGACTCCCCATCTGGGGCCAACGTCCTGACTGGGGCCAACGTCCTGACTTTC. Its protein product is CASSDSPSGANVLTGANVLTF.

The gene calls are TRBV4-1 and TRBJ2-4; D perhaps matches TRBD2 (6 bases). The germline V and J ends were trimmed by 0 bases and 8 bases, with 14 bases remaining between them. This CDR3 has 15 amino acids. Germline V CDR1 and CDR2: MGHRA, YSYEKL. CDR3 sequence (DNA): TGCGCCAGCAGCCAAGATCCCGGGACTGGGGACATTCAGTACTTC. As protein: CASSQDPGTGDIQYF.

With respect to this clone: Different DNA sequences within this sample yield the same CDR3. The chain couples TRBV11-2 to TRBJ2-3; D unclear. Per germline, CDR1 SGHAT and CDR2 FQNNGV. The CDR3 loop spans 13 amino acids. Deletions cut 1 base from V and 4 bases from J, with 6 bases between. As DNA, the CDR3 is TGTGCCAGCAGCTTAGGATTCCCAGATACGCAGTATTTT. Protein product: CASSLGFPDTQYF.

As to this clone: Sequence at one end of the junction differs from germline and may be a read error. V usage is TRBV28 and J usage is TRBJ1-2; D not certain. The CDR3 is 13 residues long. Germline V CDR1 and CDR2: MDHEN, SYDVKM. CDR3 coding DNA: TGTGCCAGCAGTTTGGGTATTGGGTATGGGTACACCTTC. It translates to CASSLGIGYGYTF.

The chain joins TRBV5-1 to TRBJ2-7; TRBD2 matches 10 bases. The germline CDR1 and CDR2 sequences are SGHRS and YFSETQ. V gave up 5 bases and J gave up 2 bases; unmatched junction bases: 4. This CDR3 spans 14 amino acids. The CDR3 protein is CASSYTSGTYEQYF. CDR3 DNA: TGCGCCAGCAGTTACACTAGCGGGACCTACGAGCAGTACTTC.

The genes are TRBV27 and TRBJ2-3, with no clear D. In germline, CDR1 is MNHEY, CDR2 SMNVEV (reference sequence). Trimming took 3 bases from V and 1 from J, leaving 8 bases between them. CDR3 length: 14 amino acids. CDR3 DNA: TGTGCCAGCAGTTTGGGCCCAGGCACAGATACGCAGTATTTT. Its protein product is CASSLGPGTDTQYF.

The chain links TRBV14 to TRBJ2-1, with unresolved D. The V end was cut by 6 bases, the J end by 5 bases, with 11 bases between. The length of the CDR3 is 13 residues. Germline V CDR1 and CDR2: SGHDN, FVKESK. CDR3 region: CASRDSSDNEQFF. CDR3 DNA sequence: TGTGCCAGCAGGGATAGTAGTGACAATGAGCAGTTCTTC.

The J gene is TRBJ1-5, the V gene TRBV2; D unresolved. Germline lookup yields CDR1 SNHLY and CDR2 FYNNEI. The V end was cut by 2 bases, the J end by 0 bases, with 8 bases between. CDR3 length: 15 residues. CDR3 bases: TGTGCCAGCAGTGAACCAGACTATAGCAATCAGCCCCAGCATTTT. Protein product: CASSEPDYSNQPQHF.

Remarks on this clone: This sample also contains other DNA sequences that code for the same CDR3. The CDR3 DNA is TGTGCCAGCAGCGTCGGACTAGCGGAGACCTACGAGCAGTACTTC. This translates into CASSVGLAETYEQYF. The chain employs TRBV9 and TRBJ2-7, with 10 bases aligning to TRBD2. Germline V gene sequence: CDR1 SGDLS, CDR2 YYNGEE. With V trimmed by 2 bases and J by 2 bases, 4 bases remained unmatched. The length of the CDR3 is 15 residues.

The chain uses TRBV7-2 and TRBJ2-1, with D perhaps matching TRBD2 (5 bases). V was shortened by 5 bases and J by 10 bases, with 15 bases between the two germline ends. Germline V CDR1 and CDR2: SGHTA, FQGNSA. This CDR3 has 13 amino acids. CDR3 DNA sequence: TGTGCCAGCAGCCAATCCACTAGTTTAGAGCAGTTCTTC. It specifies CASSQSTSLEQFF.

This CDR3 reads CASSFLAGEETQYF. The CDR3 DNA reads as TGTGCCAGCAGCTTCCTAGCGGGAGAGGAGACCCAGTACTTC. This sequence joins TRBV7-8 and TRBJ2-5; 10 bases are a match to TRBD2. J lost 5 bases, V lost 3 bases, and 3 bases had no gene match. The CDR3 is made up of 14 amino acids. Germline lookup yields CDR1 SGHVS and CDR2 FQNEAQ.

V and J are TRBV27 and TRBJ2-4; 10 bases match TRBD2. Trimming removed 4 bases from V and 5 bases from J; junction bases left unmatched: 5. This CDR3 is built from 15 residues. The V gene's germline CDR1 is MNHEY and CDR2 SMNVEV (reference sequence). The CDR3: CASSSRLAGQNIQYF. CDR3 in DNA: TGTGCCAGCAGTTCTAGACTAGCGGGCCAAAACATTCAGTACTTC.